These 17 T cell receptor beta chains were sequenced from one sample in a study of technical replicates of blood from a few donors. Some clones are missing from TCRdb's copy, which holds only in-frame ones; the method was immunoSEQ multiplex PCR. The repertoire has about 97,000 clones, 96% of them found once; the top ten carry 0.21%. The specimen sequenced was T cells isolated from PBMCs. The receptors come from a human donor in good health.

The DNA of the CDR3 is TGTGCCAGCAGCTTGCGGGGGGGAGCTGCTTACGAGACCCAGTACTTC. It encodes CASSLRGGAAYETQYF. J is TRBJ2-5 and V is TRBV7-3, with TRBD2 matching over 9 bases. The V and J ends lost 3 bases and 5 bases, in that order; junction bases with no gene match: 10. The V gene's germline CDR1 is SGHTA and CDR2 FQGTGA. The CDR3 contains 16 residues.

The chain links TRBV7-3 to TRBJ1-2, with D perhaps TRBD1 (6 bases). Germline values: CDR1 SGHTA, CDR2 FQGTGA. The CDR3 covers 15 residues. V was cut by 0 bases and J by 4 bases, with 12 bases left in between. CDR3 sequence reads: CASSLTRMGAYGYTF. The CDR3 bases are TGTGCCAGCAGCTTAACGCGTATGGGGGCCTATGGCTACACCTTC.

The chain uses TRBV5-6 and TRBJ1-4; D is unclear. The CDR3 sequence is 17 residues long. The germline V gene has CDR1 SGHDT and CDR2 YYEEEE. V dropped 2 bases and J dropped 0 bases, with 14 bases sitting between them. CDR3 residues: CASSLKGWGATNEKLFF. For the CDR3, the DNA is TGTGCCAGCAGCTTAAAGGGATGGGGAGCAACTAATGAAAAACTGTTTTTT.

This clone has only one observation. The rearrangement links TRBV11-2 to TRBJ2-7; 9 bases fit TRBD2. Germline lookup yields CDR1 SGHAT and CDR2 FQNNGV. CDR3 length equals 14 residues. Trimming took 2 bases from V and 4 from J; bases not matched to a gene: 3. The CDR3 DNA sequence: TGTGCCAGCAGCTTACAGCTAGCGGGATACGAGCAGTACTTC. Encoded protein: CASSLQLAGYEQYF.

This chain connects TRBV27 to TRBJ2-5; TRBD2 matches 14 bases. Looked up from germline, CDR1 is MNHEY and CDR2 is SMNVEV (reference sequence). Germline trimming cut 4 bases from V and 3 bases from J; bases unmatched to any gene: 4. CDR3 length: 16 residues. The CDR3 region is CASSSGTSGREETQYF. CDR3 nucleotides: TGTGCCAGCAGTTCCGGGACTAGCGGGAGAGAAGAGACCCAGTACTTC.

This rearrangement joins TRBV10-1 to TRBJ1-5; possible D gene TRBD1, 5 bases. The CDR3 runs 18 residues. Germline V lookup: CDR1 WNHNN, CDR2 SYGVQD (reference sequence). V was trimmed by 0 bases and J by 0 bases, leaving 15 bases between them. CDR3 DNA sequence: TGCGCCAGCAGTGAGTCCGGGACTGGGTTGATTAGCAATCAGCCCCAGCATTTT. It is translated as CASSESGTGLISNQPQHF.

In DNA, the CDR3 is TGTGCCAGCAGCCCACCCGGGACAGCCAACAATGAGCAGTTCTTC. It specifies CASSPPGTANNEQFF. This chain connects TRBV7-3 to TRBJ2-1; the match to TRBD1 covers 7 bases. Germline CDR1 and CDR2: SGHTA and FQGTGA. The CDR3 is 15 residues long. V lost 5 bases, J lost 5 bases, and 9 bases stayed unmatched.

As DNA, the CDR3 is TGTGCCAGCAGCCAACGGGACAGGGGAGACTATGGCTACACCTTC. Amino acid sequence: CASSQRDRGDYGYTF. The chain links TRBV14 to TRBJ1-2; 10 positions match TRBD1. This CDR3 comprises 15 residues. Trimming cost V 2 bases and J 3 bases; bases outside gene matches: 3. Germline CDR1 is SGHDN and CDR2 is FVKESK.

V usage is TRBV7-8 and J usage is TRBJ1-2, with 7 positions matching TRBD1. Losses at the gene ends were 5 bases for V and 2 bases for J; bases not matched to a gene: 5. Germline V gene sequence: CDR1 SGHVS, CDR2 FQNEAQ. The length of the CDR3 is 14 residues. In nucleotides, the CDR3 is TGTGCCAGCAGCCAAGGGGACAGAAACTATGGCTACACCTTC. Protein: CASSQGDRNYGYTF.

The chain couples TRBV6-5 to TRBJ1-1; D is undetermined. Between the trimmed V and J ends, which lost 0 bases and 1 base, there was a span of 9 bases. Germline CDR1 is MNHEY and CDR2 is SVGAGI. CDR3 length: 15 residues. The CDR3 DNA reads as TGTGCCAGCAGTTACTCCGGCGGCCGGAACACTGAAGCTTTCTTT. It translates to CASSYSGGRNTEAFF.

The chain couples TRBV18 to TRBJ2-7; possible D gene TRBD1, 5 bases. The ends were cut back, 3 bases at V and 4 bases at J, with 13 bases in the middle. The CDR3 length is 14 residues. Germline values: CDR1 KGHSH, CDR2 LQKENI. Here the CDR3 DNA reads TGTGCCAGCTCACCCGCCAGGGTCGGATACGAGCAGTACTTC. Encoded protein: CASSPARVGYEQYF.

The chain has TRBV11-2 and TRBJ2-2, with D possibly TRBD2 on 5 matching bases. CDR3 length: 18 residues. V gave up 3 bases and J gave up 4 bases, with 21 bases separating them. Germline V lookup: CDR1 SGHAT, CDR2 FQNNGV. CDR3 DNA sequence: TGTGCCAGCAGCTTCTTCAAGTTCCAGAGAGAGGGCACCGGGGAGCTGTTTTTT. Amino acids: CASSFFKFQREGTGELFF. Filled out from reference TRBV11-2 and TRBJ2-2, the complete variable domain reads EAGVAQSPRYKIIEKRQSVAFWCNPISGHATLYWYQQILGQGPKLLIQFQNNGVVDDSQLPKDRFSAERLKGVDSTLKIQPAKLEDSAVYLCASSFFKFQREGTGELFFGEGSRLTVL.

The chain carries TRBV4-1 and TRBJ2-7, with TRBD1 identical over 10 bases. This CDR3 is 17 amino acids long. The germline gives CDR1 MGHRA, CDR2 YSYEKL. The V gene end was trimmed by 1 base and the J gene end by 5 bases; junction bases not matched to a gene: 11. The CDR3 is CASSQVPLDRGRDEQYF. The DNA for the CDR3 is TGCGCCAGCAGCCAAGTTCCCCTAGACAGGGGGCGCGACGAGCAGTACTTC.

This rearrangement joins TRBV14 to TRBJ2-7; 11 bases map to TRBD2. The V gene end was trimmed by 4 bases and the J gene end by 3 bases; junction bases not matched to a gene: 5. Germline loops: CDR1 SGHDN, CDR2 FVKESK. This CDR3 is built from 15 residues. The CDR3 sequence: CASSPTSGVYYEQYF. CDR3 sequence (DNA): TGTGCCAGCAGCCCGACTAGCGGGGTGTACTACGAGCAGTACTTC. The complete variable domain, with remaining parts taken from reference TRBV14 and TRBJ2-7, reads EAGVTQFPSHSVIEKGQTVTLRCDPISGHDNLYWYRRVMGKEIKFLLHFVKESKQDESGMPNNRFLAERTGGTYSTLKVQPAELEDSGVYFCASSPTSGVYYEQYFGPGTRLTVT.

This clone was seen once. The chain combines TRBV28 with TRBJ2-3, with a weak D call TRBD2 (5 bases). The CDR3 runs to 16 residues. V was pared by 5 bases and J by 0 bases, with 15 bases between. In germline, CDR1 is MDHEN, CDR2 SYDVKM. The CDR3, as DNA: TGTGCCAGCAGTCCCTTATTCGGGGTAAGCACAGATACGCAGTATTTT. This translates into CASSPLFGVSTDTQYF. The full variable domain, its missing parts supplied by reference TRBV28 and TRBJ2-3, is DVKVTQSSRYLVKRTGEKVFLECVQDMDHENMFWYRQDPGLGLRLIYFSYDVKMKEKGDIPEGYSVSREKKERFSLILESASTNQTSMYLCASSPLFGVSTDTQYFGPGTRLTVL.

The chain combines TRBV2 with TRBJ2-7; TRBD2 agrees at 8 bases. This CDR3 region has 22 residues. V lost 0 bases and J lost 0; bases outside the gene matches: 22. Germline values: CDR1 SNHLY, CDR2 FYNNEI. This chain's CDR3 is CASSEAGFRGEGGRSSSYEQYF. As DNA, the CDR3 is TGTGCCAGCAGTGAAGCTGGGTTCAGGGGTGAGGGCGGGAGGTCGAGCTCCTACGAGCAGTACTTC. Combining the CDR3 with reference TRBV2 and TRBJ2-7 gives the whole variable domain EPEVTQTPSHQVTQMGQEVILRCVPISNHLYFYWYRQILGQKVEFLVSFYNNEISEKSEIFDDQFSVERPDGSNFTLKIRSTKLEDSAMYFCASSEAGFRGEGGRSSSYEQYFGPGTRLTVT.

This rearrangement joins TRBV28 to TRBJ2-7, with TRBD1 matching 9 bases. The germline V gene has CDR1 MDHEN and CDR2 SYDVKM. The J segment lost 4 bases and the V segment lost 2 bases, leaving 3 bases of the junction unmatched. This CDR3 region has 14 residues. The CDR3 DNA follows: TGTGCCAGCAGTTTACACGACAGGGGGTACGAGCAGTACTTC. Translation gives CASSLHDRGYEQYF.